These 28 T cell receptor beta chains came from one sample sequenced in a study of tissue T cells after allogeneic stem cell transplantation. Measured with immunoSEQ multiplex PCR; TCRdb has only the in-frame clones, and not every one. There are roughly 51,000 clones in the sample; around 66% occur only once, and around 0.52% lies in the top ten. The sample taken for sequencing was sorted cells pooled from one or two spleens. The receptors come from a pool of C57BL/6 mice in good health.

Remarks on this clone: Gene names are the mouse ones. The read finishes 1 residue shy of the CDR3 end, and the germline J gene is used to complete it. This sequence joins TRBV15 and TRBJ2-7; TRBD1 is a possible D gene (5 bases). The V gene lost 3 bases and the J gene lost 7 bases, with 10 bases spanning the gap. The CDR3 length is 12 residues. In germline, CDR1 is SGHND, CDR2 FRSKSL. Incomplete CDR3 DNA: TGTGCCAGCAGTTTGCCAGGGTGGGAACAGTAC. Translating it yields CASSLPGWEQY. The full CDR3 sequence reads CASSLPGWEQYF.

This clone was seen once. Gene names are the mouse ones. From the germline J gene comes the end of the CDR3, since the read stops 1 residue before it. V is TRBV5 and J is TRBJ2-5; D call uncertain. Germline lookup yields CDR1 LGHNA and CDR2 YNLKQL (reference sequence). With 4 bases removed from V and 0 bases from J, the gap between germline ends came to 8 bases. CDR3 length: 14 amino acids. The part of the CDR3 DNA that was read is TGTGCCAGCAGCCCCTCAGGAAACCAAGACACCCAGTAC. It codes for CASSPSGNQDTQY. The whole CDR3 protein reads CASSPSGNQDTQYF.

This clone was seen only once. The gene symbols are mouse symbols. With the read ending 1 residue before the CDR3 end, the germline J gene is used to fill in that end. The chain has TRBV13-2 and TRBJ2-1; the match to TRBD1 covers 7 bases. This CDR3 comprises 14 residues. Germline loops: CDR1 NNHNN, CDR2 SYGAGS (reference sequence). Losses at the gene ends were 2 bases for V and 5 bases for J; bases not matched to a gene: 4. Here the CDR3 reads CASGDRQGDAEQFF. CDR3 DNA, as far as it was read: TGTGCCAGCGGTGACCGACAGGGCGATGCTGAGCAGTTC.

This clone was picked up one time. Genes here carry mouse names. The read stops 1 residue short of the end of the CDR3; the missing end is completed from the germline J gene. V usage is TRBV16 and J usage is TRBJ2-5, with 10 bases fitting TRBD1. Germline V gene sequence: CDR1 SGHSA, CDR2 FRNQAP. CDR3 length: 15 amino acids. V gave up 4 bases and J gave up 5 bases; unmatched junction bases: 6. The DNA read from the CDR3 is TGTGCAAGCAGCTCCGGGACAGGGGCGGGAGACACCCAGTAC. Translating gives CASSSGTGAGDTQY. The CDR3 reads in full as CASSSGTGAGDTQYF. The full variable domain, with the rest looked up from reference TRBV16 and TRBJ2-5, is NAGVIQTPRHKVTGKGQEATLWCEPISGHSAVFWYRQTIVQGLEFLTYFRNQAPIDDSGMPKERFSAQMPNQSHSTLKIQSTQPQDSAVYLCASSSGTGAGDTQYFGPGTRLLVL.

As regards this clone: Gene and germline names: mouse. The read terminates 1 residue before the CDR3 end, so the remaining end is supplied by the germline J gene. The rearrangement links TRBV15 to TRBJ2-1, with TRBD2 matching over 10 bases. Germline lookup yields CDR1 SGHND and CDR2 FRSKSL. The CDR3 loop spans 14 amino acids. Trimming at V came to 5 bases and at J to 6 bases, leaving 4 bases not matched to a gene. CDR3 sequence reads: CASSRLGGPAEQFF. The part of the CDR3 DNA that was read is TGTGCCAGCAGTCGACTGGGGGGCCCTGCTGAGCAGTTC.

This clone was seen a handful of times. Each gene name is a mouse one. The covered CDR3 bases are TGTGCCAGCAGTCCGACAGGGGTTGAACAGTAC. As protein: CASSPTGVEQY. The entire CDR3 is CASSPTGVEQYF. V usage is TRBV24 and J usage is TRBJ2-7, with 8 bases lining up with TRBD1. The CDR3 end falls 1 residue outside the read, so it is completed with the germline J gene. The CDR3 length is 12 residues. Germline values: CDR1 KGHTA, CDR2 FRNEEI. Losses at the gene ends were 4 bases for V and 6 bases for J; bases not matched to a gene: 2.

A note on this clone: Gene names are mouse gene names. The missing CDR3 end, 1 residue past where the read stops, is filled in from the germline J gene. The V call is TRBV13-1, the J call TRBJ1-6; tentatively, D is TRBD1 (6 bases). TRBJ1-6 is noted as an ORF with a role that remains uncertain. Germline CDR1 and CDR2: NSHNY and SYGAGN. The V gene lost 1 base and the J gene lost 0 bases, with 8 bases spanning the gap. The CDR3 covers 16 residues. Incomplete CDR3 DNA: TGTGCCAGCAGTGATCGACAGGTTTCCTATAATTCGCCCCTCTAC. It is translated as CASSDRQVSYNSPLY. The full CDR3 protein reads CASSDRQVSYNSPLYF.

In regard to this clone: Mouse names are used for the genes. The CDR3 extends 1 residue past the end of the read, so its final part is completed from the germline J gene. The chain joins TRBV13-1 to TRBJ2-4, with a weak D call TRBD1 (5 bases). V was shortened by 2 bases and J by 2 bases, with 6 bases between the two germline ends. Germline-derived CDR1 and CDR2 are NSHNY and SYGAGN. CDR3 length: 13 residues. This CDR3 is CASSDRDQNTLYF. CDR3 DNA (partial): TGTGCCAGCAGTGACAGGGATCAAAACACCTTGTAC.

Notes on this clone: The germline and genes are mouse ones. The sequenced fragment ends 1 residue before the CDR3 boundary, so the rest is inferred from the germline J gene. This chain joins TRBV31 and TRBJ1-3; D is unclear. V was shortened by 0 bases and J by 0 bases, with 9 bases between the two germline ends. The CDR3 length is 15 residues. In germline, CDR1 is GKSSPN, CDR2 SITVG. CDR3 DNA, as far as it was read: TGTGCCTGGAGTCTAGGCAGAAATTCTGGAAATACGCTCTAT. It encodes CAWSLGRNSGNTLY. The full CDR3 protein reads CAWSLGRNSGNTLYF.

Remarks on this clone: Gene labels here are mouse ones. The read terminates 1 residue before the CDR3 end, so the remaining end is supplied by the germline J gene. The rearrangement uses TRBV15 and TRBJ1-4; 7 bases are shared with TRBD1. Germline V CDR1 and CDR2: SGHND, FRSKSL. The V gene end was trimmed by 3 bases and the J gene end by 3 bases; junction bases not matched to a gene: 4. The length of the CDR3 is 15 residues. The DNA read from the CDR3 is TGTGCCAGCAGTTTCCGACAGGGTGCCAACGAAAGATTATTT. It translates to CASSFRQGANERLF. The full CDR3 protein reads CASSFRQGANERLFF.

As concerns this clone: Gene names are mouse gene names. Read sequence stops 1 residue before the CDR3 end, and the germline J gene provides the missing end. The V gene is TRBV5, the J gene TRBJ1-1; D unclear. V was clipped by 0 bases and J by 2 bases, with 7 bases between them. Germline V gene lookup returns CDR1 LGHNA and CDR2 YNLKQL (reference sequence). The CDR3 is 14 amino acids. The sequenced part of the CDR3 DNA is TGTGCCAGCAGCCAAGACCCACTTAACACAGAAGTCTTC. This sequence encodes CASSQDPLNTEVF. The whole CDR3 protein reads CASSQDPLNTEVFF.

On this clone: The genes and germline here are from mouse. The sequenced fragment ends 1 residue before the CDR3 boundary, so the rest is inferred from the germline J gene. V usage is TRBV13-2 and J usage is TRBJ1-2; TRBD1 matches 10 bases. Losses at the gene ends were 2 bases for V and 2 bases for J; bases not matched to a gene: 3. The CDR3 is 15 amino acids. The germline CDR1 and CDR2 sequences are NNHNN and SYGAGS (reference sequence). The CDR3 bases that were read are TGTGCCAGCGGTGACCCGGGACAGGGGAACTCCGACTACACC. Translating gives CASGDPGQGNSDYT. The complete CDR3 sequence is CASGDPGQGNSDYTF.

On this clone itself: Each gene name is a mouse one. The CDR3 goes on 1 residue after the read ends, and that part is filled in from the germline J gene. This sequence joins TRBV24 and TRBJ2-2; unclear D gene. Germline CDR1 is KGHTA and CDR2 is FRNEEI. V lost 2 bases and J lost 1, with 5 bases in between. The CDR3 has 14 amino acids. The DNA read from the CDR3 is TGTGCCAGCAGTCTGCTCTTAAACACCGGGCAGCTCTAC. Amino acids: CASSLLLNTGQLY. The whole CDR3 sequence reads CASSLLLNTGQLYF.

On this clone: The germline and genes are mouse ones. The read is 1 residue too short to cover the CDR3 end, so that end is filled in from the germline J gene. This chain links TRBV19 with TRBJ2-4, with D maybe TRBD1 (6 bases). The V end lost 1 base, the J end lost 1 base, and 7 bases lay between the germline ends. Germline CDR1 FNHDT, CDR2 SITEND (reference sequence). This CDR3 spans 14 amino acids. This CDR3 reads CASSINRGQNTLYF. The part of the CDR3 DNA that was read is TGTGCCAGCAGTATAAACAGGGGTCAAAACACCTTGTAC.

This clone was counted once. Gene names are mouse gene names. The CDR3 extends 1 residue past the end of the read, so its final part is completed from the germline J gene. Other DNA sequences in this sample translate to the same CDR3. The chain couples TRBV13-2 to TRBJ2-5; D call uncertain. V lost 0 bases and J 6 bases, leaving 5 bases between the germline ends. The CDR3 has 12 residues. The germline gives CDR1 NNHNN, CDR2 SYGAGS (reference sequence). CDR3 DNA (partial): TGTGCCAGCGGTGATGCCGGGGACACCCAGTAC. Residues: CASGDAGDTQY. The whole CDR3 is CASGDAGDTQYF.

Comment on this clone: The genes are named according to mouse. The observed sequence ends 1 residue before the CDR3 terminus, with the missing tail filled in from the germline J gene. This rearrangement joins TRBV2 to TRBJ1-4; weak D call: TRBD1 (6 bases). V lost 0 bases to trimming and J lost 3 bases, with 8 bases between them. The CDR3 extends over 15 amino acids. Germline V lookup: CDR1 LGHNA, CDR2 YSYQKL. This chain's CDR3 is CASSQDRGTNERLFF. Partial CDR3 DNA: TGTGCCAGCAGCCAAGACAGGGGTACCAACGAAAGATTATTT.

About this clone itself: Germline and genes here are mouse. CDR3 bases read: TGTGCCAGCAGTATTGGGGGGCCTAGTGCAGAAACGCTGTAT. Protein product: CASSIGGPSAETLY. The whole CDR3 is CASSIGGPSAETLYF. This chain uses TRBV19 with TRBJ2-3, with a tentative D call TRBD2 (7 bases). The read ends 1 residue before the CDR3 terminus; that terminus is restored from the germline J gene. The V end lost 2 bases, the J end lost 0 bases, and 10 bases lay between the germline ends. The germline CDR1 and CDR2 sequences are FNHDT and SITEND (reference sequence). The CDR3 contains 15 residues. Filled out from reference TRBV19 and TRBJ2-3, the complete variable domain reads GGIITQTPKFLIGQEGQKLTLKCQQNFNHDTMYWYRQDSGKGLRLIYYSITENDLQKGDLSEGYDASREKKSSFSLTVTSAQKNEMAVFLCASSIGGPSAETLYFGSGTRLTVL.

Of note for this clone: Germline and genes here are mouse. The read is 1 residue too short to cover the CDR3 end, so that end is filled in from the germline J gene. This chain joins TRBV5 and TRBJ1-3; 10 bases line up with TRBD1. Unmatched junction bases numbered 5, after V lost 0 bases and J lost 3 bases. The CDR3 length is 17 residues. Germline CDR1 LGHNA, CDR2 YNLKQL (reference sequence). The CDR3 sequence is CASSQDSGTGDGNTLYF. CDR3 DNA (partial): TGTGCCAGCAGCCAAGATTCAGGGACAGGGGATGGAAATACGCTCTAT.

As concerns this clone: The gene names given are mouse names. Read sequence stops 1 residue before the CDR3 end, and the germline J gene provides the missing end. The rearrangement uses TRBV13-1 and TRBJ2-1; 9 bases line up with TRBD2. J was trimmed by 1 base and V by 2 bases; bases with no gene match: 1. Germline CDR1 and CDR2: NSHNY and SYGAGN. This CDR3 contains 15 residues. The CDR3 here is CASSETGGNYAEQFF. The CDR3 bases that were read are TGTGCCAGCAGTGAGACTGGGGGAAACTATGCTGAGCAGTTC.

Of note for this clone: The gene names here belong to mouse. The read is 1 residue too short to cover the CDR3 end, so that end is filled in from the germline J gene. Other DNA sequences from this sample encode an identical CDR3 as well. The chain uses TRBV31 and TRBJ1-2; D uncertain. V lost 0 bases and J lost 3, with 11 bases in between. The CDR3 runs to 14 residues. Per germline, CDR1 GKSSPN and CDR2 SITVG. The DNA read from the CDR3 is TGTGCCTGGAGTCTGGCGGGTGAGGACTCCGACTACACC. Residues: CAWSLAGEDSDYT. The full CDR3 is CAWSLAGEDSDYTF.

Worth noting for this clone: Gene names and germline refer to mouse. The DNA ends 1 residue before the CDR3 does, and the rest of the CDR3 is filled in from the germline J gene. This rearrangement joins TRBV31 to TRBJ1-4, with 9 bases matching TRBD1. The CDR3 is made up of 14 amino acids. Germline CDR1 and CDR2: GKSSPN and SITVG. V shed 0 bases, J shed 5 bases, and the junction held 1 base outside the gene matches. CDR3 in amino acids: CAWSLGTGNERLFF. The covered CDR3 bases are TGTGCCTGGAGTCTTGGGACAGGGAACGAAAGATTATTT.

With respect to this clone: The germline and genes are mouse ones. The sequence runs out 1 residue before the end of the CDR3; the remainder is reconstructed from the germline J gene. V and J are TRBV16 and TRBJ2-3, with D perhaps TRBD1 (7 bases). The CDR3 is 15 amino acids. Germline values: CDR1 SGHSA, CDR2 FRNQAP. The V and J ends lost 0 bases and 3 bases respectively, with 10 bases between them. The CDR3 loop is CASSLEAGGAETLYF. The sequenced CDR3 bases are TGTGCAAGCAGCTTAGAGGCAGGGGGGGCAGAAACGCTGTAT.

On this clone: Gene names and germline refer to mouse. The CDR3 end lies 1 residue beyond the end of the read and is filled in from the germline J gene. This rearrangement joins TRBV13-1 to TRBJ1-5; TRBD1 is a possible D gene (6 bases). V gave up 2 bases and J gave up 6 bases, with 9 bases separating them. From germline, CDR1 is NSHNY and CDR2 SYGAGN. This CDR3 has 13 amino acids. The sequenced part of the CDR3 DNA is TGTGCCAGCAGTGACGGGACACCCCAGGCTCCGCTT. This encodes CASSDGTPQAPL. In full, the CDR3 is CASSDGTPQAPLF.

To note about this clone: The genes are named according to mouse. The CDR3 extends 1 residue past the end of the read, so its final part is completed from the germline J gene. The rearrangement joins TRBV5 to TRBJ2-2; D is perhaps TRBD1 (5 bases). Germline CDR1 and CDR2: LGHNA and YNLKQL (reference sequence). The CDR3 contains 15 residues. The V and J ends lost 4 bases and 1 base respectively, with 10 bases between them. The part of the CDR3 DNA that was read is TGTGCCAGCAGCCCCGACAGATTAAACACCGGGCAGCTCTAC. Translated: CASSPDRLNTGQLY. The complete CDR3 protein is CASSPDRLNTGQLYF.

Details on this clone: The genes and germline here are from mouse. The read falls 1 residue short of the CDR3 end, and the missing part is taken from the germline J gene. The chain is built from TRBV29 and TRBJ1-6; TRBD1 aligns across 8 bases. TRBJ1-6 qualifies as an ORF whose function is uncertain. This CDR3 spans 14 amino acids. J gave up 6 bases and V 2 bases, and 0 bases lay outside the gene matches. The germline V gene encodes CDR1 MSHET and CDR2 SYDVDS. The chain's CDR3 is CASSLDRGNSPLYF. The CDR3 bases that were read are TGTGCTAGCAGTTTAGACAGGGGTAATTCGCCCCTCTAC.

This clone appeared a few times. The genes and germline here are from mouse. The CDR3 end falls 1 residue outside the read, so it is completed with the germline J gene. The chain is built from TRBV29 and TRBJ1-2, with D hard to call. This CDR3 contains 13 residues. Per germline, CDR1 MSHET and CDR2 SYDVDS. V was cut by 7 bases and J by 0 bases, with 9 bases left in between. The CDR3 protein is CASTRVSNSDYTF. The covered CDR3 bases are TGTGCTAGCACGAGGGTCTCAAACTCCGACTACACC.

On this clone: Gene names are mouse gene names. The read terminates 1 residue ahead of where the CDR3 ends, so the germline J gene completes it. The chain joins TRBV19 to TRBJ1-4, with no clear D. V shed 1 base and J shed 0 bases, with 7 bases lying between them. The germline V gene has CDR1 FNHDT and CDR2 SITEND (reference sequence). The CDR3 is 15 amino acids. The CDR3 protein is CASSIIGISNERLFF. Incomplete CDR3 DNA: TGTGCCAGCAGTATAATAGGGATTTCCAACGAAAGATTATTT. The whole variable domain, filled in from reference TRBV19 and TRBJ1-4, reads GGIITQTPKFLIGQEGQKLTLKCQQNFNHDTMYWYRQDSGKGLRLIYYSITENDLQKGDLSEGYDASREKKSSFSLTVTSAQKNEMAVFLCASSIIGISNERLFFGHGTKLSVL.

Concerning this clone: Gene names and germline match the mouse. The read ends 1 residue early relative to the CDR3; the germline J gene fills the gap. The V gene is TRBV13-2, the J gene TRBJ2-5, with D hard to call. Germline V gene lookup returns CDR1 NNHNN and CDR2 SYGAGS (reference sequence). The CDR3 is made up of 12 amino acids. V lost 1 base, J lost 6 bases, and 6 bases lay in between. CDR3 sequence: CASGDPRDTQYF. The sequenced CDR3 bases are TGTGCCAGCGGTGATCCCCGGGACACCCAGTAC.